Listed below are T cell receptor beta chains from one sample, sequenced in a study of graft-versus-host responses after intestinal transplantation. Profiling relied on immunoSEQ multiplex PCR, and the TCRdb table lists in-frame clones only, not all of them. The table has 75,000 to 100,000 clones, 90% to 95% seen once; the top ten hold roughly 0.17%. No antigens are known for them. The sequenced sample was unstimulated CD4+ T cells sorted from spleen or lymph node cells, obtained before transplant. These receptors were collected from a human donor who was the organ donor for an intestinal transplant. Each CDR3 is given with its conserved first and last residue. D genes are given only for firm matches. Size is stated for part of the rows, as once, few or many counts, or as a class when the clone is expanded.

abundance,j_gene,d_gene,v_gene,CDR3nt,CDR3aa
.,TRBJ2-1,TRBD2,TRBV7-3,TGTGCCAGCAGCCCCATTAGCGGGGGGCCTGGAAATGAGCAGTTCTTC,CASSPISGGPGNEQFF
.,TRBJ1-2,.,TRBV19,TGTGCCCTCCGCAGCCGGACACCTGGGGAGGATGGCTACACCTTC,CALRSRTPGEDGYTF
.,TRBJ2-2,TRBD1,TRBV27,TGTGCCAGCAGTCAACAGGGGTCCGGGGAGCTGTTTTTT,CASSQQGSGELFF
.,TRBJ1-2,TRBD1,TRBV28,TGTGCCAGCAGTTCGGACAGGGGGCTCTATGGCTACACCTTC,CASSSDRGLYGYTF
.,TRBJ1-5,.,TRBV6-1,TGTGCCAGCAGTGTAACCGGGATCTATCAGCCCCAGCATTTT,CASSVTGIYQPQHF
.,TRBJ2-7,.,TRBV27,TGTGCCAGCAGTCTACTGGGACACTCAGGTGGATACGAGCAGTACTTC,CASSLLGHSGGYEQYF
.,TRBJ2-1,TRBD1,TRBV6-5,TGTGCCAGCAGGCGGACAGGGAGGAATGAGCAGTTCTTC,CASRRTGRNEQFF
.,TRBJ1-4,TRBD1,TRBV4-1,TGCGCCAGCAGCCCCCCTACACAGGGGGATGAAAAACTGTTTTTT,CASSPPTQGDEKLFF
.,TRBJ1-2,.,TRBV25-1,TGTGCCAGCAGTGAATTCGAGGCTAGCTACACCTTC,CASSEFEASYTF
.,TRBJ2-2,TRBD2,TRBV27,TGTGCCAGCAGGCAAGCGGGGACGAACACCGGGGAGCTGTTTTTT,CASRQAGTNTGELFF
.,TRBJ1-6,.,TRBV30,TGTGCCTGGAGGAGACAGAATTCACCCCTCCACTTT,CAWRRQNSPLHF
.,TRBJ1-6,.,TRBV6-5,TGTGCCAGCGGTTACTCCGACAGTTTATCACCCCTCCACTTT,CASGYSDSLSPLHF
.,TRBJ2-5,.,TRBV7-3,TGTGCCAGCAGCTTAGGAGGTTCTGGAGAGACCCAGTACTTC,CASSLGGSGETQYF
once,TRBJ2-7,.,TRBV4-3,TGCGCCAGCAGCCAAGATCTTAACGGGATACCCTACGAGCAGTACTTC,CASSQDLNGIPYEQYF
.,TRBJ2-5,.,TRBV30,TGTGCCTGGAGTGCGTTGGAGGAGACCCAGTACTTC,CAWSALEETQYF